This T cell receptor beta chain was profiled in a study of T-cell reconstitution after alpha-beta-depleted transplantation in children. Regarding the study as a whole: As was reported, about two months after transplant, alpha-beta T cells came from several hundred expanded graft clones.

This clonotype was counted a few times. Its specificity is not known. During its preparation, the TCRbeta library received unique molecular identifiers. TCRdb recomputed calls from the PCR reads with MiXCR, one row per CDR3 protein. There are about 110,000 distinct CDR3 sequences in the sample; about 6.5% occur only once, and roughly 20% lies in the top ten. Germline V gene lookup returns CDR1 SGHRS and CDR2 YFSETQ. With 0 bases removed from V and 6 bases from J, the gap between germline ends came to 9 bases. The length of the CDR3 is 13 residues. The sample was PBMCs, mostly from graft donor cells, taken 360 days after TCRalphabeta/CD19-depleted stem cell transplant. This rearrangement joins TRBV5-1 to TRBJ1-2, with no clear D. This clonotype was obtained from a male patient aged 2-15 years who had a stem cell transplant for acute lymphoblastic leukemia, so the T cells may come from the graft donor. DNA for the CDR3: TGCGCCAGCAGCTTGGGAGGTATCGATGGCTACACCTTC. It codes for CASSLGGIDGYTF.